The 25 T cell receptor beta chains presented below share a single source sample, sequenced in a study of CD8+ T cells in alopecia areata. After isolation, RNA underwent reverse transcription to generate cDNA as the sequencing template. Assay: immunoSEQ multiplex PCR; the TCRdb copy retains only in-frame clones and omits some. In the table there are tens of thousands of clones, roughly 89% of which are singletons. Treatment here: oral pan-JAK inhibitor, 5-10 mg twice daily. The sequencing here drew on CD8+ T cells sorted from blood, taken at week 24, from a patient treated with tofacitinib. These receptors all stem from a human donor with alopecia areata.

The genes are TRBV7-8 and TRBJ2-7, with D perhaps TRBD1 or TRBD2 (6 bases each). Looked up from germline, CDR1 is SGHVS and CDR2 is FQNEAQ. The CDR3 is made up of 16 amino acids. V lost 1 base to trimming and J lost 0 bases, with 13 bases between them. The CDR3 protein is CASSLGGGGLSYEQYF. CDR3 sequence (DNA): TGTGCCAGCAGCTTAGGAGGAGGGGGTCTCTCCTACGAGCAGTACTTC.

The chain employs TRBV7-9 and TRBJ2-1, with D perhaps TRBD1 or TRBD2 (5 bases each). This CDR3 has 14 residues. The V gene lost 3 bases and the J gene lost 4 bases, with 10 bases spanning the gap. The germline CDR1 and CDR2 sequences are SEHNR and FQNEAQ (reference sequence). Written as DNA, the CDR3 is TGTGCCAGCAGCTTGGCCGAGGGGTACAATGAGCAGTTCTTC. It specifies CASSLAEGYNEQFF.

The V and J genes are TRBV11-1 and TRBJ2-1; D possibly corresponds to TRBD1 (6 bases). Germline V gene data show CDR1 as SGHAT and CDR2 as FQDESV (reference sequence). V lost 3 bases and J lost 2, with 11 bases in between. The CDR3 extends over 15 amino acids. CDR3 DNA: TGTGCCAGCAGCTTGTCACAGGGACCCTACAATGAGCAGTTCTTC. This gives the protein CASSLSQGPYNEQFF.

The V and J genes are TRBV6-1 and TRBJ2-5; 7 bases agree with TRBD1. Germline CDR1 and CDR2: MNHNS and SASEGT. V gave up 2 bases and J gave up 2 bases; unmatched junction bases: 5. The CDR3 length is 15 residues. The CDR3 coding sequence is TGTGCCAGCAGTGAAATGGTGGGACAGCAAGAGACCCAGTACTTC. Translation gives CASSEMVGQQETQYF.

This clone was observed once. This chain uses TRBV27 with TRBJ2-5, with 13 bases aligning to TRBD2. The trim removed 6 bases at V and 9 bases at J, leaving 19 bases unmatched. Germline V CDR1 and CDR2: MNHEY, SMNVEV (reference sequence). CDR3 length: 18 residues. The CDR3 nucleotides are TGTGCCAGCAGCCTAACCCGGGCCGGGACTAGCGGGGTTGGGTCCCAGTACTTC. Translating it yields CASSLTRAGTSGVGSQYF.

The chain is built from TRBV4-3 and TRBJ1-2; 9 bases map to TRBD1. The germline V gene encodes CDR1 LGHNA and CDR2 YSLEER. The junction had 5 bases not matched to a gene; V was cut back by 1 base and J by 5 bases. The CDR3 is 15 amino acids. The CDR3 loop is CASSQGTGAGYGYTF. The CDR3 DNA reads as TGCGCCAGCAGCCAAGGGACAGGGGCTGGGTATGGCTACACCTTC.

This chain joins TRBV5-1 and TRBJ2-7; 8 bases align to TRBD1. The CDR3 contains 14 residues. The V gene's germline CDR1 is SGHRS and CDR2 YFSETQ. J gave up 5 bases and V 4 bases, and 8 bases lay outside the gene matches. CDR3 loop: CASSPGQGSDEQYF. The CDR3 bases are TGCGCCAGCAGCCCCGGACAGGGTTCCGACGAGCAGTACTTC.

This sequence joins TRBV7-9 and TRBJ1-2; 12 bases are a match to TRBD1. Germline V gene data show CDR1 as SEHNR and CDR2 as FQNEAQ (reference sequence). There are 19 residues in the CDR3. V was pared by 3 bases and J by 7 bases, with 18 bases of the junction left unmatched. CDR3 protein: CASSFGSGQGAQLSSGYTF. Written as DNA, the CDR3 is TGTGCCAGCAGCTTCGGCTCGGGACAGGGGGCGCAGCTGTCGAGTGGCTACACCTTC. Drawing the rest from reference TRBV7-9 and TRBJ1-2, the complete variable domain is DTGVSQNPRHKITKRGQNVTFRCDPISEHNRLYWYRQTLGQGPEFLTYFQNEAQLEKSRLLSDRFSAERPKGSFSTLEIQRTEQGDSAMYLCASSFGSGQGAQLSSGYTFGSGTRLTVV.

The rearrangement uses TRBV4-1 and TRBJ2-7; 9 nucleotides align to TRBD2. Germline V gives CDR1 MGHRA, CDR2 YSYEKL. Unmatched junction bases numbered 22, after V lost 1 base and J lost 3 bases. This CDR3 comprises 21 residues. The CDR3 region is CASSQGQDLGVEAGGHYEQYF. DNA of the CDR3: TGCGCCAGCAGCCAAGGACAGGACCTTGGAGTTGAAGCGGGGGGCCACTACGAGCAGTACTTC.

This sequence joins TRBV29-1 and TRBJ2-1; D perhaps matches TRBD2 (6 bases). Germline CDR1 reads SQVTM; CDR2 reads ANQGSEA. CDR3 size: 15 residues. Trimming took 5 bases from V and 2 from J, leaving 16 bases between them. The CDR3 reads CSVSADYQPYNEQFF. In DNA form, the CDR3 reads TGCAGCGTTTCCGCGGACTACCAACCCTACAATGAGCAGTTCTTC.

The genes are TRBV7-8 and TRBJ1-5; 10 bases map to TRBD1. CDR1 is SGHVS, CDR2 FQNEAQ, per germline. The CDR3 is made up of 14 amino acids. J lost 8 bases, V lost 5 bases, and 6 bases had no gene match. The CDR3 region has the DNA TGTGCCAGCAGCGCGACAGGGGGCAGGGAGCCCCAGCATTTT. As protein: CASSATGGREPQHF.

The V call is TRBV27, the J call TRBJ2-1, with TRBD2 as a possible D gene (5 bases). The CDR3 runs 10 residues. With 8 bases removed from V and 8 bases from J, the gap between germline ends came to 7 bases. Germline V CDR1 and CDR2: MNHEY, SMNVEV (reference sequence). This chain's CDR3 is CASGRDEQFF. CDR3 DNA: TGTGCCAGCGGGCGGGATGAGCAGTTCTTC.

The CDR3 is CASSFLAEETQYF. CDR3 in DNA: TGTGCCAGCAGCTTCTTGGCAGAAGAGACCCAGTACTTC. The chain uses TRBV7-8 and TRBJ2-5, with D unresolved. Germline assignment: CDR1 SGHVS and CDR2 FQNEAQ. Between the trimmed V and J ends, which lost 3 bases and 3 bases, there was a span of 8 bases. The CDR3 loop spans 13 amino acids.

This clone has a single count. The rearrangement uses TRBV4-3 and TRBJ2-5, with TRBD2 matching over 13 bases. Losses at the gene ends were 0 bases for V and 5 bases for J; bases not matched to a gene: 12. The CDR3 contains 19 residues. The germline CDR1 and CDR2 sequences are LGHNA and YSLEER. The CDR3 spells CASSQDLGTSGATGETQYF. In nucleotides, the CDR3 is TGCGCCAGCAGCCAAGATCTCGGGACTAGCGGGGCCACCGGGGAGACCCAGTACTTC.

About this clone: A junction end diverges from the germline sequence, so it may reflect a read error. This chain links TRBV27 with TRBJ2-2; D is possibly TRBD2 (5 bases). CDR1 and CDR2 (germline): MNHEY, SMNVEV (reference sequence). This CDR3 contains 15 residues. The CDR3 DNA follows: TGTGCCAGCAGTTTATCCGCCAGGATCCCCGGGGAGCTGCTTTTT. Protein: CASSLSARIPGELLF.

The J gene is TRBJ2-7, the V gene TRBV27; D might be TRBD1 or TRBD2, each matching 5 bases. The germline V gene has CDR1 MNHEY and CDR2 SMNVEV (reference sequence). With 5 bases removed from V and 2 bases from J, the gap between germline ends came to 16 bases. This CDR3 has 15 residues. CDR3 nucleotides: TGTGCCAGCAGTAGCCGGGACCGCCTGGCCTACGAGCAGTACTTC. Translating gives CASSSRDRLAYEQYF.

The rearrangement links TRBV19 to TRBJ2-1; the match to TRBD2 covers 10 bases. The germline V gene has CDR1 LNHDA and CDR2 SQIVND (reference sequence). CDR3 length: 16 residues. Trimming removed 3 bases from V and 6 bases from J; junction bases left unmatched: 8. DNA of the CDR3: TGTGCCAGTAGTATCAGGGCTAGCGGGGGTATCAATGAGCAGTTCTTC. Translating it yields CASSIRASGGINEQFF.

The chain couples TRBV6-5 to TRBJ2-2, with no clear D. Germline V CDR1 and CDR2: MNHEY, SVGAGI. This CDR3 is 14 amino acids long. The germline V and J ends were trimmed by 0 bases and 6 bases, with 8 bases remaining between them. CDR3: CASSYSVSAGELFF. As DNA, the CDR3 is TGTGCCAGCAGTTACTCTGTCTCGGCCGGGGAGCTGTTTTTT.

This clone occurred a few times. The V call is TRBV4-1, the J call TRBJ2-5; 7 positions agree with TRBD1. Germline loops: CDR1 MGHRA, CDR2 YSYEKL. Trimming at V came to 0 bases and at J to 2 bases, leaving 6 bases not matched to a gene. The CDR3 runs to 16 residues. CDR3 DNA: TGCGCCAGCAGCCAAGAGACAGGGTCTCTGCAAGAGACCCAGTACTTC. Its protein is CASSQETGSLQETQYF.

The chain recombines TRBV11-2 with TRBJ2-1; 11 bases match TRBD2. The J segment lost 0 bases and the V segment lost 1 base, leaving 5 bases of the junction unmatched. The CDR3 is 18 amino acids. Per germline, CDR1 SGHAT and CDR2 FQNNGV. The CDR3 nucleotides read TGTGCCAGCAGCTTAGCACTAGCGGGGGCTCTCTCCTACAATGAGCAGTTCTTC. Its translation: CASSLALAGALSYNEQFF.

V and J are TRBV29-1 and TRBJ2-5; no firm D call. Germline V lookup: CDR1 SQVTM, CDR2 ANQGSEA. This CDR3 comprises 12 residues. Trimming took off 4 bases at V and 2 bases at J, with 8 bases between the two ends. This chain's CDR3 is CSVGGQQETQYF. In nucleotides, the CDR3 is TGCAGCGTTGGAGGTCAACAAGAGACCCAGTACTTC.

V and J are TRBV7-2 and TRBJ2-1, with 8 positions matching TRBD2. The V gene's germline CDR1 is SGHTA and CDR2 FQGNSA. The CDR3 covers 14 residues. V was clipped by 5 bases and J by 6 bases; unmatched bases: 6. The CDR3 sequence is CASSVIGGANEQFF. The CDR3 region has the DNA TGTGCCAGCAGCGTCATCGGGGGGGCCAATGAGCAGTTCTTC.

The CDR3 here is CASGTWTTSTDTQYF. CDR3 bases: TGTGCTAGTGGCACCTGGACTACGTCCACAGATACGCAGTATTTT. The gene calls are TRBV12-5 and TRBJ2-3, with TRBD2 as a possible D gene (6 bases). Trimming shortened V by 6 bases and J by 2 bases, and 15 bases separated the two germline ends. The CDR3 is made up of 15 amino acids. Germline loops: CDR1 LGHNT, CDR2 FRNRAP.

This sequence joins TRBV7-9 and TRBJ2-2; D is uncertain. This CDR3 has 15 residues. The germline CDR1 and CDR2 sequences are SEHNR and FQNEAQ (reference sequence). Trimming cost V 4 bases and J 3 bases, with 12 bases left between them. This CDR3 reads CASSSGVLDTGELFF. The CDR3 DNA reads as TGTGCCAGCAGCTCTGGGGTTTTAGACACCGGGGAGCTGTTTTTT.

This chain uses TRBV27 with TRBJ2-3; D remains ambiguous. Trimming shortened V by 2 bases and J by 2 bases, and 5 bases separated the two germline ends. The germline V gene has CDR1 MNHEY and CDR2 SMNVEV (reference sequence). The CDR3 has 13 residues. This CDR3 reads CASSLIATDTQYF. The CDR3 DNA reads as TGTGCCAGCAGTTTAATTGCCACAGATACGCAGTATTTT.